A selection of T cell receptor beta chains follows, all from one sample in a study of blood T cell repertoires in COVID-19. Profiled with immunoSEQ multiplex PCR; TCRdb holds only in-frame clones, not every one. The sample holds 100,000 to 150,000 clones, 60% to 75% seen once. The sequenced sample consisted of peripheral blood. These receptors originate from a woman in her seventies with acute or convalescent COVID-19. CDR3s include the opening cysteine and the closing phenylalanine or tryptophan. The D gene is left open where the match is weak. Clone size is not always given. Where it is, it says once, few, many or a class for expanded clones.

V gene	clone size	D gene	J gene	CDR3 protein	CDR3 DNA
TRBV19	.	.	TRBJ1-5	CASSIGGGVGQPQHF	TGTGCCAGTAGTATAGGAGGGGGAGTGGGTCAGCCCCAGCATTTT
TRBV6-1	few	.	TRBJ2-7	CASSEIQGRYF	TGTGCCAGCAGTGAAATCCAGGGTCGGTACTTC
TRBV4-1	.	TRBD1	TRBJ2-7	CASSPQVGQGASLTYEQYF	TGCGCCAGCAGCCCTCAAGTGGGGCAGGGGGCCTCACTGACCTACGAGCAGTACTTC
TRBV5-1	.	.	TRBJ2-7	CASSTGTHYEQYF	TGCGCCAGCAGCACCGGGACTCACTACGAGCAGTACTTC
TRBV4-1	.	.	TRBJ2-7	CPPTRQGGAAYEQYF	TGCCCCCCCACCCGGCAGGGGGGCGCGGCCTACGAGCAGTACTTC
TRBV2	.	TRBD1	TRBJ2-7	CASSRDRLYEQYF	TGTGCCAGCAGCCGGGACAGACTCTACGAGCAGTACTTC
TRBV5-1	few	TRBD1	TRBJ2-5	CASSLEGRGTETQYF	TGCGCCAGCAGCTTGGAAGGCAGGGGGACAGAGACCCAGTACTTC
TRBV5-4	.	.	TRBJ1-1	CASSLEQPNTEAFF	TGTGCCAGCAGCTTGGAACAGCCGAACACTGAAGCTTTCTTT
TRBV3-1/TRBV3-2	few	.	TRBJ2-1	CASSQEGLSINEQFF	TGTGCCAGCAGCCAAGAGGGACTTAGTATCAATGAGCAGTTCTTC
TRBV6-4	.	TRBD1	TRBJ1-5	CASSDPRDRSIKGIRRYSNQPQHF	TGTGCCAGCAGTGACCCGCGGGACAGGAGTATTAAGGGTATTAGACGATATAGCAATCAGCCCCAGCATTTT
TRBV5-1	.	TRBD2	TRBJ2-7	CASSKGLAGGYEQYF	TGCGCCAGCAGCAAAGGACTAGCGGGAGGCTACGAGCAGTACTTC
TRBV7-2	.	.	TRBJ1-1	CASSYLGGNTEAFF	TGTGCCAGCAGCTACCTCGGGGGGAACACTGAAGCTTTCTTT
TRBV12-3/TRBV12-4	.	.	TRBJ2-3	CASSGQYTDTQYF	TGTGCCAGCAGTGGACAGTACACAGATACGCAGTATTTT
TRBV28	few	TRBD1	TRBJ1-2	CATLTGDHGYTF	TGTGCCACCCTTACAGGGGATCATGGCTACACCTTC
TRBV12-3/TRBV12-4	.	TRBD1	TRBJ1-5	CASSTGGHQPQHF	TGTGCCAGCAGTACAGGGGGCCACCAGCCCCAGCATTTT
TRBV11-2	few	TRBD1	TRBJ1-4	CASSLQGANEKLFF	TGTGCCAGCAGCCTACAGGGGGCTAATGAAAAACTGTTTTTT
TRBV6-4	.	TRBD1	TRBJ1-5	CASRTGEYQPQHF	TGTGCCAGCAGGACAGGGGAATATCAGCCCCAGCATTTT
TRBV30	few	TRBD2	TRBJ2-4	CAWSTSGILNIQYF	TGTGCCTGGAGTACTAGCGGGATCTTAAACATTCAGTACTTC
TRBV9	once	.	TRBJ2-3	CASSVGVGARRDTQYF	TGTGCCAGCAGCGTAGGGGTAGGGGCGCGGAGAGATACGCAGTATTTT
TRBV29-1	.	.	TRBJ1-2	CSVEISDRSYTF	TGCAGCGTTGAGATATCGGACAGAAGCTACACCTTC
TRBV18	.	TRBD1	TRBJ1-3	CASSPQGQGASGNTIYF	TGTGCCAGCTCACCCCAGGGACAGGGGGCGTCTGGAAACACCATATATTTT
TRBV25-1	.	.	TRBJ2-3	CASSEWDGGDTQYF	TGTGCCAGCAGTGAATGGGACGGGGGAGATACGCAGTATTTT
TRBV9	few	.	TRBJ2-1	CASSVGGTYYNEQFF	TGTGCCAGCAGCGTTGGCGGGACTTACTACAATGAGCAGTTCTTC
TRBV7-9	few	.	TRBJ1-2	CASSIYPPGEPYGYTF	TGTGCCAGCAGCATTTATCCCCCAGGGGAACCCTATGGCTACACCTTC
TRBV7-2	.	.	TRBJ2-7	CASSLSRGGYEQYF	TGTGCCAGCAGCTTATCCAGGGGTGGGTACGAGCAGTACTTC